These 24 T cell receptor beta chains were sequenced from one sample in a study of blood T cell repertoires in COVID-19. Libraries were prepared by immunoSEQ multiplex PCR; TCRdb keeps only in-frame clonotypes and omits some of them. The sample lists hundreds of thousands of clones; approximately 90% were seen once. The sample was peripheral blood. These receptor sequences come from a man aged 50-60 years with COVID-19, enrolled during active disease.

This clone counts as medium-sized. J is TRBJ1-6 and V is TRBV27; perhaps TRBD1 as D (5 bases). The CDR3 is made up of 18 amino acids. Germline CDR1 is MNHEY and CDR2 is SMNVEV (reference sequence). Trimming took off 2 bases at V and 1 base at J, with 15 bases between the two ends. CDR3 sequence: CASSLHYGGGSYNSPLHF. The CDR3 DNA reads as TGTGCCAGCAGTTTACATTATGGGGGGGGATCCTATAATTCACCCCTCCACTTT.

This chain's CDR3 is CASSQDRSGMDTQYF. The CDR3 region has the DNA TGTGCCAGCAGCCAAGATCGGTCAGGGATGGATACGCAGTATTTT. This chain uses TRBV3-1 (or the pseudogene TRBV3-2) with TRBJ2-3; D is perhaps TRBD1 (5 bases). This CDR3 spans 15 amino acids. The germline V gene encodes CDR1 LGHDT and CDR2 YNNKEL (reference sequence). The V end was cut by 0 bases, the J end by 6 bases, with 13 bases between.

This rearrangement joins TRBV28 to TRBJ2-7, with 12 bases aligning to TRBD1. The CDR3 length is 14 residues. The J segment lost 6 bases and the V segment lost 5 bases, leaving 5 bases of the junction unmatched. Per germline, CDR1 MDHEN and CDR2 SYDVKM. The CDR3 DNA reads as TGTGCCAGCAGTCAAGGGACAGGGGGCCTCGAGCAGTACTTC. Its protein is CASSQGTGGLEQYF. The variable domain in full, with the rest retrieved from reference TRBV28 and TRBJ2-7, is DVKVTQSSRYLVKRTGEKVFLECVQDMDHENMFWYRQDPGLGLRLIYFSYDVKMKEKGDIPEGYSVSREKKERFSLILESASTNQTSMYLCASSQGTGGLEQYFGPGTRLTVT.

The chain links TRBV6-5 to TRBJ2-3; 10 positions match TRBD1. CDR3 length equals 13 residues. The germline V gene has CDR1 MNHEY and CDR2 SVGAGI. Trimming took 7 bases from V and 4 from J; bases not matched to a gene: 2. CDR3 sequence: CASKGTGADTQYF. CDR3 in DNA: TGTGCCAGCAAGGGGACAGGGGCAGATACGCAGTATTTT.

This clone was seen a single time. The rearrangement uses TRBV7-9 and TRBJ1-2, with D uncertain. V was trimmed by 0 bases and J by 8 bases, leaving 16 bases between them. The CDR3 contains 15 residues. Germline values: CDR1 SEHNR, CDR2 FQNEAQ (reference sequence). The CDR3 bases are TGTGCCAGCAGCTTAGCTCCGGCGGAATTTGGAGGCTACACCTTC. Residues: CASSLAPAEFGGYTF.

This sequence joins TRBV4-3 and TRBJ1-6; D gene uncertain. The germline V gene has CDR1 LGHNA and CDR2 YSLEER. The V and J ends lost 0 bases and 7 bases respectively, with 7 bases between them. There are 14 residues in the CDR3. CDR3 coding DNA: TGCGCCAGCAGCCAAGACACGGTGAATTCACCCCTCCACTTT. Encoded protein: CASSQDTVNSPLHF.

The chain couples TRBV27 to TRBJ1-5; D gene ambiguous. CDR3 length: 14 residues. The germline V gene has CDR1 MNHEY and CDR2 SMNVEV (reference sequence). The V end was cut by 2 bases, the J end by 9 bases, with 14 bases between. The CDR3 bases are TGTGCCAGCAGTTTAGGGAGTCCCCGGTCGCCCCAGCATTTT. Its protein product is CASSLGSPRSPQHF.

The chain has TRBV18 and TRBJ2-3; 7 bases match TRBD1. There are 15 residues in the CDR3. With V trimmed by 3 bases and J by 3 bases, 6 bases remained unmatched. Germline V lookup: CDR1 KGHSH, CDR2 LQKENI. CDR3 sequence: CASSPQQTGTDTQYF. In DNA form, the CDR3 reads TGTGCCAGCTCACCTCAACAGACAGGGACAGATACGCAGTATTTT.

The chain couples TRBV2 to TRBJ2-7, with D maybe TRBD1 (5 bases). The CDR3 covers 13 residues. Germline V gives CDR1 SNHLY, CDR2 FYNNEI. Trimming pared 6 bases from V and 0 bases from J, leaving 9 bases between. This chain's CDR3 is CASRADNSYEQYF. CDR3 in DNA: TGTGCCAGCAGGGCGGACAACTCCTACGAGCAGTACTTC.

The J gene is TRBJ1-4, the V gene TRBV2; 8 bases line up with TRBD1. V lost 5 bases, J lost 7 bases, and 9 bases stayed unmatched. CDR1 and CDR2 (germline): SNHLY, FYNNEI. This CDR3 has 15 amino acids. This CDR3 reads CASSTRQGLIEKLFF. Here the CDR3 DNA reads TGTGCCAGCAGTACCCGACAGGGGCTAATTGAAAAACTGTTTTTT.

This rearrangement joins TRBV19 to TRBJ2-2; 11 bases match TRBD2. This CDR3 is built from 18 residues. From germline, CDR1 is LNHDA and CDR2 SQIVND (reference sequence). V dropped 1 base and J dropped 5; count of bases not matched to a gene: 9. CDR3 loop: CASSIGRLAGGETGELFF. The CDR3 DNA follows: TGTGCCAGTAGTATAGGAAGGCTAGCGGGGGGAGAGACCGGGGAGCTGTTTTTT.

The CDR3 is CALDRGGPDTQYF. The CDR3, as DNA: TGTGCCTTAGACAGGGGTGGGCCAGATACGCAGTATTTT. The V and J genes are TRBV30 and TRBJ2-3; TRBD1 aligns across 8 bases. The CDR3 contains 13 residues. V was clipped by 7 bases and J by 4 bases; unmatched bases: 7. Germline V CDR1 and CDR2: GTSNPN, SVGIG (reference sequence).

V and J are TRBV4-2 and TRBJ2-6; no definite D call. Trimming removed 1 base from V and 0 bases from J, with 10 bases in between. The germline V gene has CDR1 LGHNA and CDR2 YNFKEQ. The CDR3 is made up of 17 amino acids. The CDR3 sequence is CASSQVWQISGANVLTF. The DNA for the CDR3 is TGTGCCAGCAGCCAAGTCTGGCAGATCTCTGGGGCCAACGTCCTGACTTTC.

This sequence joins TRBV4-2 and TRBJ2-7; no clear D gene. CDR1 LGHNA and CDR2 YNFKEQ come from the germline V gene. CDR3 length: 16 residues. Deletions cut 1 base from V and 0 bases from J, with 13 bases between. CDR3 amino acids: CASSQVTVGSSYEQYF. In nucleotides, the CDR3 is TGTGCCAGCAGCCAAGTAACCGTCGGTAGCTCCTACGAGCAGTACTTC.

The J gene is TRBJ2-7, the V gene TRBV7-9, with 9 nucleotides matching TRBD1. Germline-derived CDR1 and CDR2 are SEHNR and FQNEAQ (reference sequence). The junction had 9 bases not matched to a gene; V was cut back by 6 bases and J by 0 bases. The CDR3 is made up of 16 amino acids. Here the CDR3 reads CASSRAGTGISYEQYF. The CDR3 DNA reads as TGTGCCAGCAGTCGAGCCGGGACAGGGATCTCCTACGAGCAGTACTTC.

The chain uses TRBV7-6 and TRBJ1-3, with a tentative D call TRBD1 (6 bases). V was pared by 5 bases and J by 0 bases, with 14 bases between. CDR1 is SGHVS, CDR2 FNYEAQ, per germline. CDR3 length equals 16 residues. CDR3 coding DNA: TGTGCCAGCAGCAACCCACAGGGCCTCTCTGGAAACACCATATATTTT. Protein sequence: CASSNPQGLSGNTIYF.

Worth noting for this clone: Other DNA sequences in this specimen translate into the identical CDR3. The chain links TRBV19 to TRBJ1-6; 7 nucleotides match TRBD1. Trimming took 8 bases from V and 4 from J; bases not matched to a gene: 2. CDR3 length: 13 residues. Germline V gene data show CDR1 as LNHDA and CDR2 as SQIVND (reference sequence). CDR3 nucleotide sequence: TGTGCCAGTCGGGACAGTTATAATTCACCCCTCCACTTT. Amino acids: CASRDSYNSPLHF.

The chain has TRBV12-3 or TRBV12-4 and TRBJ1-1; D remains unclear. This CDR3 spans 12 amino acids. Trimming shortened V by 3 bases and J by 5 bases, and 7 bases separated the two germline ends. CDR3 amino acids: CASSFAGTEAFF. The CDR3 DNA reads TGTGCCAGCAGTTTCGCGGGGACTGAAGCTTTCTTT.

This clone appeared once. The chain combines TRBV7-8 with TRBJ1-1; 10 nucleotides match TRBD1. Per the germline V gene, CDR1 is SGHVS and CDR2 is FQNEAQ. J lost 1 base, V lost 5 bases, and 7 bases had no gene match. CDR3 length: 16 residues. The DNA of the CDR3 is TGTGCCAGCAGCCCACGGGACAGGGGTTCGAACACTGAAGCTTTCTTT. This encodes CASSPRDRGSNTEAFF.

This clone was seen only once. This chain joins TRBV27 and TRBJ2-6; D is unresolved. The germline V and J ends were trimmed by 7 bases and 1 base, with 5 bases remaining between them. Germline assignment: CDR1 MNHEY and CDR2 SMNVEV (reference sequence). The CDR3 contains 13 residues. CDR3 sequence reads: CASTSSGANVLTF. In DNA, the CDR3 is TGTGCCAGCACCTCTTCTGGGGCCAACGTCCTGACTTTC. Looking up the rest from reference TRBV27 and TRBJ2-6 gives the full variable domain: EAQVTQNPRYLITVTGKKLTVTCSQNMNHEYMSWYRQDPGLGLRQIYYSMNVEVTDKGDVPEGYKVSRKEKRNFPLILESPSPNQTSLYFCASTSSGANVLTFGAGSRLTVL.

This chain connects TRBV2 to TRBJ2-1, with no clear D. Per the germline V gene, CDR1 is SNHLY and CDR2 is FYNNEI. Trimming pared 5 bases from V and 9 bases from J, leaving 5 bases between. This CDR3 contains 10 residues. DNA of the CDR3: TGTGCCAGCAGTAATATTGAGCAGTTCTTC. Translation gives CASSNIEQFF.

The CDR3 spells CASSPAGRGAGGNTIYF. The CDR3 DNA follows: TGTGCCAGCAGCCCGGCGGGGCGAGGGGCTGGTGGAAACACCATATATTTT. The chain recombines TRBV3-1 (or the pseudogene TRBV3-2) with TRBJ1-3, with D perhaps TRBD1 (5 bases). V lost 4 bases to trimming and J lost 3 bases, with 19 bases between them. CDR1 and CDR2 (germline): LGHDT, YNNKEL (reference sequence). CDR3 length: 17 amino acids.

In its sample, this clone was seen a few times. This chain connects TRBV6-4 to TRBJ2-1, with 13 bases lining up with TRBD2. Germline lookup yields CDR1 MRHNA and CDR2 SNTAGT. V lost 6 bases, J lost 8 bases, and 7 bases stayed unmatched. This CDR3 has 15 residues. CDR3 in amino acids: CASRATSGGPDEQFF. The CDR3 nucleotides read TGTGCCAGCAGGGCGACTAGCGGGGGGCCTGATGAGCAGTTCTTC.

This chain uses TRBV18 with TRBJ2-7; 7 bases map to TRBD1. V was clipped by 5 bases and J by 3 bases; unmatched bases: 10. Germline V CDR1 and CDR2: KGHSH, LQKENI. This CDR3 has 15 amino acids. The CDR3 bases are TGTGCCAGCTCATCGGGACAGACTAAGGGCTACGAGCAGTACTTC. Translation: CASSSGQTKGYEQYF. The variable domain in full, completed from reference TRBV18 and TRBJ2-7, reads NAGVMQNPRHLVRRRGQEARLRCSPMKGHSHVYWYRQLPEEGLKFMVYLQKENIIDESGMPKERFSAEFPKEGPSILRIQQVVRGDSAAYFCASSSGQTKGYEQYFGPGTRLTVT.